One sample yielded the 32 T cell receptor beta chains listed below, sequenced in a study of preoperative IRX-2 immunotherapy in early breast cancer. The treatment was: preoperative locoregional IRX-2 cytokine immunotherapy. TCRdb's table, derived via immunoSEQ multiplex PCR, lists solely in-frame clones and lacks some. This sample has around 25,000 clones, with approximately 95% found just once. Sample: tumor tissue, taken after IRX-2 immunotherapy. The receptors were gathered from a human donor with breast cancer.

The chain combines TRBV6-5 with TRBJ1-1; TRBD1 agrees at 8 bases. The V segment lost 0 bases and the J segment 8 bases; nucleotides outside the gene matches: 11. The CDR3 is 16 amino acids. Germline V gene sequence: CDR1 MNHEY, CDR2 SVGAGI. This CDR3 reads CASSYSTGAFRGEAFF. The CDR3 nucleotides are TGTGCCAGCAGTTACTCGACAGGGGCCTTTCGGGGCGAAGCTTTCTTT.

This clone was found once. In nucleotides, the CDR3 is TGTGCCAGCAGCCTCGACCAGAACACCGGGGAGCTGTTTTTT. As protein: CASSLDQNTGELFF. The rearrangement joins TRBV11-3 to TRBJ2-2, with D uncertain. Germline CDR1 is SGHNT and CDR2 is YENEEA. The CDR3 is made up of 14 amino acids. Trimming removed 5 bases from V and 1 base from J, with 8 bases in between.

The V call is TRBV6-1, the J call TRBJ1-3, with 7 positions matching TRBD1. Germline CDR1 MNHNS, CDR2 SASEGT. After removal of 7 bases from V and 0 bases from J, the junction contained 6 bases not matched to a gene. CDR3 length equals 15 residues. The CDR3 nucleotides are TGTGCCAGCACGTGGGACAGTCCCTCTGGAAACACCATATATTTT. Encoded protein: CASTWDSPSGNTIYF.

The chain employs TRBV18 and TRBJ2-2; no clear D. The CDR3 is 12 amino acids. Germline CDR1 and CDR2: KGHSH and LQKENI. The V and J ends lost 5 bases and 8 bases respectively, with 9 bases between them. This chain's CDR3 is CASSTYTGELFF. CDR3 in DNA: TGTGCCAGCTCAACCTATACGGGGGAGCTGTTTTTT.

The chain couples TRBV10-3 to TRBJ2-7; 7 positions agree with TRBD1. The CDR3 extends over 14 amino acids. V trimming: 6 bases; J trimming: 0 bases; junction bases outside the gene matches: 5. Germline assignment: CDR1 ENHRY and CDR2 SYGVKD. The CDR3 sequence: CAISFGTDSYEQYF. The CDR3 coding sequence is TGTGCCATCAGCTTCGGGACAGACTCCTACGAGCAGTACTTC.

The chain has TRBV7-2 and TRBJ2-5, with D perhaps matching TRBD1 (6 bases). CDR3 length: 14 amino acids. Germline CDR1 SGHTA, CDR2 FQGNSA. V lost 1 base and J 7 bases, leaving 13 bases between the germline ends. CDR3 sequence (DNA): TGTGCCAGCAGCTTAGTGACGGACAGCGGGACCCAGTACTTC. Its translation: CASSLVTDSGTQYF.

The rearrangement joins TRBV15 to TRBJ2-1; tentatively, D is TRBD1 or TRBD2 (5 bases each). The CDR3 contains 13 residues. Trimming took off 3 bases at V and 8 bases at J, with 11 bases between the two ends. Germline V gene data show CDR1 as LNHNV and CDR2 as YYDKDF (reference sequence). The CDR3 loop reads CATSRGEVYEQFF. CDR3 DNA sequence: TGTGCCACCAGCAGGGGGGAAGTCTATGAGCAGTTCTTC.

V usage is TRBV5-8 and J usage is TRBJ2-3; D ambiguous. CDR3 length equals 13 residues. The V gene's germline CDR1 is SGHTS and CDR2 YDEGEE. Between the trimmed V and J ends, which lost 0 bases and 4 bases, there was a span of 6 bases. Here the CDR3 DNA reads TGTGCCAGCAGCTTGGTAGTACCAGATACGCAGTATTTT. This encodes CASSLVVPDTQYF. Combining the CDR3 with reference TRBV5-8 and TRBJ2-3 gives the whole variable domain EAGVTQSPTHLIKTRGQQATLRCSPISGHTSVYWYQQALGLGLQFLLWYDEGEERNRGNFPPRFSGRQFPNYSSELNVNALELEDSALYLCASSLVVPDTQYFGPGTRLTVL.

V usage is TRBV6-4 and J usage is TRBJ2-5, with D perhaps TRBD2 (5 bases). Per the germline V gene, CDR1 is MRHNA and CDR2 is SNTAGT. V was pared by 3 bases and J by 3 bases, with 8 bases between. The length of the CDR3 is 13 residues. The CDR3 loop reads CASSEGAEETQYF. In nucleotides, the CDR3 is TGTGCCAGCAGTGAGGGAGCGGAAGAGACCCAGTACTTC.

V usage is TRBV5-1 and J usage is TRBJ2-2; maybe TRBD2 (5 bases). The V and J ends lost 7 bases and 6 bases respectively, with 10 bases between them. The germline gives CDR1 SGHRS, CDR2 YFSETQ. The CDR3 runs 12 residues. The CDR3 DNA reads TGCGCCAGCTTGGGGAGTGCCGGGGAGCTGTTTTTT. This gives the protein CASLGSAGELFF.

The chain links TRBV15 to TRBJ1-2; D remains unclear. V gave up 8 bases and J gave up 0 bases, with 10 bases separating them. This CDR3 is built from 13 residues. Germline V lookup: CDR1 LNHNV, CDR2 YYDKDF (reference sequence). The CDR3 DNA reads TGTGCCACCTCGGCAGCAGCTAACTATGGCTACACCTTC. Translated: CATSAAANYGYTF. The whole variable domain, remainder taken from reference TRBV15 and TRBJ1-2, is DAMVIQNPRYQVTQFGKPVTLSCSQTLNHNVMYWYQQKSSQAPKLLFHYYDKDFNNEADTPDNFQSRRPNTSFCFLDIRSPGLGDTAMYLCATSAAANYGYTFGSGTRLTVV.

V is TRBV25-1 and J is TRBJ1-6, with 7 bases that match TRBD1. This CDR3 is 15 amino acids long. J was trimmed by 7 bases and V by 1 base; bases with no gene match: 4. Germline CDR1 MGHDK, CDR2 SYGVNS. CDR3 DNA: TGTGCCAGCAGTGAATTCAAGGGGGCAAATTCACCCCTCCACTTT. This gives the protein CASSEFKGANSPLHF.

V and J are TRBV5-1 and TRBJ2-3; D possibly uses TRBD1 or TRBD2 (6 bases each). Germline V gene lookup returns CDR1 SGHRS and CDR2 YFSETQ. This CDR3 comprises 15 residues. Trimming removed 0 bases at V and 2 bases at J, with 10 bases between. In DNA, the CDR3 is TGCGCCAGCAGCTTGGAGGGGGGATACACAGATACGCAGTATTTT. Translation gives CASSLEGGYTDTQYF. The full variable domain, completed using reference TRBV5-1 and TRBJ2-3, is KAGVTQTPRYLIKTRGQQVTLSCSPISGHRSVSWYQQTPGQGLQFLFEYFSETQRNKGNFPGRFSGRQFSNSRSEMNVSTLELGDSALYLCASSLEGGYTDTQYFGPGTRLTVL.

The chain has TRBV18 and TRBJ1-1, with TRBD1 identical over 9 bases. CDR1 and CDR2 (germline): KGHSH, LQKENI. The V segment lost 5 bases and the J segment 4 bases; nucleotides outside the gene matches: 5. CDR3 size: 14 residues. This CDR3 reads CASSVKTGGTEAFF. DNA for the CDR3: TGTGCCAGCTCAGTAAAGACAGGGGGCACTGAAGCTTTCTTT.

This clone was recorded once. The gene calls are TRBV4-1 and TRBJ2-1; 7 nucleotides align to TRBD2. The CDR3 is 17 amino acids. The V gene end was trimmed by 7 bases and the J gene end by 0 bases; junction bases not matched to a gene: 12. Germline V gives CDR1 MGHRA, CDR2 YSYEKL. The CDR3: CASIELNSGFSYNEQFF. The CDR3 nucleotides read TGCGCCAGCATCGAACTTAATAGCGGGTTCTCCTACAATGAGCAGTTCTTC.

This chain connects TRBV19 to TRBJ2-1; D remains unclear. Per germline, CDR1 LNHDA and CDR2 SQIVND (reference sequence). The CDR3 spans 15 residues. Between the trimmed V and J ends, which lost 2 bases and 5 bases, there was a span of 13 bases. CDR3 sequence reads: CASSIFPGQDNEQFF. CDR3 DNA sequence: TGTGCCAGTAGTATATTTCCCGGGCAGGACAATGAGCAGTTCTTC.

This chain connects TRBV7-6 to TRBJ2-3; a possible D gene is TRBD2 (7 bases). The V gene lost 5 bases and the J gene lost 3 bases, with 15 bases spanning the gap. The CDR3 runs 15 residues. The V gene's germline CDR1 is SGHVS and CDR2 FNYEAQ. CDR3 DNA: TGTGCCAGCAGCCCCCCCGGGGGGCGGACAGATACGCAGTATTTT. Translating it yields CASSPPGGRTDTQYF.

The chain couples TRBV11-1 to TRBJ2-1; D is unresolved. CDR3 size: 15 residues. Trimming cost V 2 bases and J 1 base, with 9 bases left between them. Germline lookup yields CDR1 SGHAT and CDR2 FQDESV (reference sequence). In DNA form, the CDR3 reads TGTGCCAGCAGCTTAATGTGGGGATCCTACAATGAGCAGTTCTTC. Translated, it gives CASSLMWGSYNEQFF. The variable domain in full, completed from reference TRBV11-1 and TRBJ2-1, reads EAEVAQSPRYKITEKSQAVAFWCDPISGHATLYWYRQILGQGPELLVQFQDESVVDDSQLPKDRFSAERLKGVDSTLKIQPAELGDSAMYLCASSLMWGSYNEQFFGPGTRLTVL.

The chain has TRBV28 and TRBJ2-5; TRBD1 matches 8 bases. TRBJ2-7 matches the DNA end more closely, so the J call is doubtful. Per the germline V gene, CDR1 is MDHEN and CDR2 is SYDVKM. This CDR3 spans 15 amino acids. The chain's CDR3 is CASSLPGGSSYEQYF. In nucleotides, the CDR3 is TGTGCCAGCAGTTTACCAGGGGGCTCTTCCTACGAGCAGTACTTC.

This clone appeared once. This chain links TRBV7-6 with TRBJ2-5; TRBD1 might be the D (6 bases). The V gene lost 10 bases and the J gene lost 0 bases, with 18 bases spanning the gap. The CDR3 loop spans 15 amino acids. Germline V gene sequence: CDR1 SGHVS, CDR2 FNYEAQ. The CDR3 region has the DNA TGTGCCAACGCTATAGCCACAGGGTACCAAGAGACCCAGTACTTC. It encodes CANAIATGYQETQYF.

The chain couples TRBV30 to TRBJ2-3, with 10 positions matching TRBD2. From germline, CDR1 is GTSNPN and CDR2 SVGIG (reference sequence). This CDR3 comprises 18 residues. J gave up 6 bases and V 2 bases, and 17 bases lay outside the gene matches. The CDR3 bases are TGTGCCTGGAGTTCTAGCGGGAGAATAAGAAAGGGTTTGGATACGCAGTATTTT. Amino acid sequence: CAWSSSGRIRKGLDTQYF.

The CDR3 sequence is CASSINRGWGYTF. CDR3 DNA: TGTGCCAGCAGTATCAACAGGGGGTGGGGCTACACCTTC. V is TRBV27 and J is TRBJ1-2; TRBD1 matches at 8 bases. V lost 5 bases, J lost 8 bases, and 7 bases stayed unmatched. Germline V gene sequence: CDR1 MNHEY, CDR2 SMNVEV (reference sequence). The CDR3 totals 13 residues.

The J gene is TRBJ1-1, the V gene TRBV21-1; the DNA was not used to check the table's D call, TRBD1. TRBV21-1 is a pseudogene segment. This CDR3 has 19 amino acids. The CDR3 sequence is CASSTDRGSVHSMNTEAFF. DNA of the CDR3: TGTGCCAGCAGCACAGACAGGGGGTCCGTACACAGCATGAACACTGAAGCTTTCTTT.

The chain links TRBV5-1 to TRBJ1-1; no clear D. The V end lost 1 base, the J end lost 3 bases, and 4 bases lay between the germline ends. The CDR3 loop spans 12 amino acids. Germline V gene lookup returns CDR1 SGHRS and CDR2 YFSETQ. Written as DNA, the CDR3 is TGCGCCAGCAGCTTGTCGGACACTGAAGCTTTCTTT. It yields the protein CASSLSDTEAFF. The full variable domain, with the rest looked up from reference TRBV5-1 and TRBJ1-1, is KAGVTQTPRYLIKTRGQQVTLSCSPISGHRSVSWYQQTPGQGLQFLFEYFSETQRNKGNFPGRFSGRQFSNSRSEMNVSTLELGDSALYLCASSLSDTEAFFGQGTRLTVV.

This CDR3 is CASSLAYEQYF. The DNA of the CDR3 is TGTGCCAGCAGCTTGGCCTACGAGCAGTACTTC. J is TRBJ2-7 and V is TRBV5-4; D remains unclear. V lost 0 bases and J 2 bases, leaving 0 bases between the germline ends. CDR3 size: 11 residues. The germline gives CDR1 SGHNT, CDR2 YYREEE (reference sequence).

V gene TRBV14 combines with J gene TRBJ1-5, with D possibly TRBD1 on 5 matching bases. Trimming stripped 1 base from V and 5 bases from J, with 12 bases between. The CDR3 is 15 residues long. Germline V gene lookup returns CDR1 SGHDN and CDR2 FVKESK. The CDR3 sequence: CASSQVRTPDQPQHF. The CDR3 region has the DNA TGTGCCAGCAGCCAAGTAAGGACACCCGATCAGCCCCAGCATTTT.

This sequence joins TRBV10-3 and TRBJ2-7; perhaps TRBD1 as D (5 bases). The CDR3 spans 16 residues. V was shortened by 6 bases and J by 1 base, with 19 bases between the two germline ends. CDR1 is ENHRY, CDR2 SYGVKD, per germline. The CDR3 reads CAIRGRAPDGSYEQYF. The CDR3 DNA sequence: TGTGCCATCAGGGGGCGCGCCCCTGACGGATCCTACGAGCAGTACTTC.

The V call is TRBV29-1, the J call TRBJ2-2; D possibly uses TRBD1 or TRBD2 (6 bases each). Trimming took 7 bases from V and 1 from J, leaving 19 bases between them. The CDR3 spans 16 residues. Looked up from germline, CDR1 is SQVTM and CDR2 is ANQGSEA. The CDR3: CSGSRGLPLNTGELFF. CDR3 nucleotides: TGCAGCGGGAGCAGGGGACTGCCTTTGAACACCGGGGAGCTGTTTTTT.

The chain carries TRBV5-1 and TRBJ2-2; D gene unclear. V lost 2 bases to trimming and J lost 3 bases, with 2 bases between them. CDR3 length: 12 amino acids. CDR1 is SGHRS, CDR2 YFSETQ, per germline. The CDR3 DNA reads as TGCGCCAGCAGCTTAGACACCGGGGAGCTGTTTTTT. It encodes CASSLDTGELFF.

The chain joins TRBV6-1 to TRBJ1-5; D is ambiguous. V was cut by 7 bases and J by 0 bases, with 13 bases left in between. Germline-derived CDR1 and CDR2 are MNHNS and SASEGT. CDR3 size: 15 residues. The CDR3 loop reads CASILADYSNQPQHF. Here the CDR3 DNA reads TGTGCCAGCATCCTAGCCGATTATAGCAATCAGCCCCAGCATTTT.

The V gene is TRBV4-1, the J gene TRBJ2-2; no reliable D call. V dropped 1 base and J dropped 5 bases, with 8 bases sitting between them. CDR1 is MGHRA, CDR2 YSYEKL, per germline. CDR3 length: 14 residues. For the CDR3, the DNA is TGCGCCAGCAGCCAAGGACCAGGAACCGGGGAGCTGTTTTTT. It specifies CASSQGPGTGELFF.

The CDR3 here is CASSTTGGSSYEQYF. CDR3 nucleotide sequence: TGTGCCAGTAGTACGACAGGGGGAAGCTCCTACGAGCAGTACTTC. This sequence joins TRBV19 and TRBJ2-7, with 9 bases matching TRBD1. Germline trimming cut 4 bases from V and 0 bases from J; bases unmatched to any gene: 4. Germline loops: CDR1 LNHDA, CDR2 SQIVND (reference sequence). The CDR3 consists of 15 residues. Full variable domain (rest looked up from reference TRBV19 and TRBJ2-7): DGGITQSPKYLFRKEGQNVTLSCEQNLNHDAMYWYRQDPGQGLRLIYYSQIVNDFQKGDIAEGYSVSREKKESFPLTVTSAQKNPTAFYLCASSTTGGSSYEQYFGPGTRLTVT.